This T cell receptor (beta chain) derives from a study of identical twins. This CDR3 has 12 residues. Germline values: CDR1 SGHAT, CDR2 FQDESV (reference sequence). The V end was cut by 3 bases, the J end by 9 bases, with 10 bases between. TCRdb redid the calling of the 5' RACE reads with MiXCR, one entry per CDR3 protein. Of some 1,600,000 distinct CDR3 sequences listed, roughly 35% are singletons. The table lists this clonotype with many counts. Material for sequencing was cord blood. This receptor was taken from a newborn girl in good health. The chain couples TRBV11-1 to TRBJ2-3; D tentatively fits TRBD1 or TRBD2 (5 bases each). CDR3 region: CASSFARDTQYF. The DNA of the CDR3 is TGTGCCAGCAGCTTCGCCAGGGACACGCAGTATTTT. The variable domain in full, with the rest retrieved from reference TRBV11-1 and TRBJ2-3, is EAEVAQSPRYKITEKSQAVAFWCDPISGHATLYWYRQILGQGPELLVQFQDESVVDDSQLPKDRFSAERLKGVDSTLKIQPAELGDSAMYLCASSFARDTQYFGPGTRLTVL.